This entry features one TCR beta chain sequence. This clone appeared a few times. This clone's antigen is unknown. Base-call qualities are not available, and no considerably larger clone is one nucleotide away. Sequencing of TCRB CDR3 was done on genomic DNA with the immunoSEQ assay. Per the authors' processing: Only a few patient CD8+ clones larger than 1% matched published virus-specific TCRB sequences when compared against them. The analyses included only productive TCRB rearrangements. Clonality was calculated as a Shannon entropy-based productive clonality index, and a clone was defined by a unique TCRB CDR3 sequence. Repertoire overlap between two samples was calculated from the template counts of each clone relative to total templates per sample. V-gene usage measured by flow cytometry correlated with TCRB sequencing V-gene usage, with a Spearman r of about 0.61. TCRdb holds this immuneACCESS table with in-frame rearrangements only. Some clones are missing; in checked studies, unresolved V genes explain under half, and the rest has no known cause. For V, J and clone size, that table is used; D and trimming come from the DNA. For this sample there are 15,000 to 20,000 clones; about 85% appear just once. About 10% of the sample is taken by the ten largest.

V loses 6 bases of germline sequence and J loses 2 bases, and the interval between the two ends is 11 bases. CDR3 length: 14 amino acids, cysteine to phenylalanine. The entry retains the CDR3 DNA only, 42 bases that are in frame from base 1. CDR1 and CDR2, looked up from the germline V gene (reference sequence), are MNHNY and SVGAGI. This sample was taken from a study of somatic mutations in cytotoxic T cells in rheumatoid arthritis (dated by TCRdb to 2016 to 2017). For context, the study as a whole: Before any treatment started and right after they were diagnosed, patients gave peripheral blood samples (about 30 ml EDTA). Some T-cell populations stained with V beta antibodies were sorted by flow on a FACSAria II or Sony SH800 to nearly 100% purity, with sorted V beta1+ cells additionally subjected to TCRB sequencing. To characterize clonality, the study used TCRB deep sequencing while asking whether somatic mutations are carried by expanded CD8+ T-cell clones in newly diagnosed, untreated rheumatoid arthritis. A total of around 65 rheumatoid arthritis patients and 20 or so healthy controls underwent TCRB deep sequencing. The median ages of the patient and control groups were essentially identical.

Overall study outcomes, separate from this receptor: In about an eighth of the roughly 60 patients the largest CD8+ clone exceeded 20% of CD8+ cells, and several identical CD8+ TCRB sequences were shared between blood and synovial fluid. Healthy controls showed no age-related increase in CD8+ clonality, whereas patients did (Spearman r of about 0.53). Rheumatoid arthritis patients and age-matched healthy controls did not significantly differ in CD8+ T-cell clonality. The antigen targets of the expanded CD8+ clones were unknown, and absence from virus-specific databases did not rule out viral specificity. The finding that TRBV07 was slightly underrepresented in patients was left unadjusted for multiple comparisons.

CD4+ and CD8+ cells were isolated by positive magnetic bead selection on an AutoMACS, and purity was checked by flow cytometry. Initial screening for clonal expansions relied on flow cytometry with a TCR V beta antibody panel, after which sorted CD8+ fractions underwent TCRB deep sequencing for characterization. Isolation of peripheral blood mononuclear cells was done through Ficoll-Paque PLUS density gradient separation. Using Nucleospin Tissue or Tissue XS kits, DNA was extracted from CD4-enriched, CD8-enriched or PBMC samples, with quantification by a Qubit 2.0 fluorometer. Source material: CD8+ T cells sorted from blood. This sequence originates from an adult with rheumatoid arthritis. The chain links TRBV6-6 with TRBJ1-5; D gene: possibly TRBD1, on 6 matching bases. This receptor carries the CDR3 CASSVNRGNQPQHF. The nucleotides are TGTGCCAGCAGCGTCAACAGGGGCAATCAGCCCCAGCATTTT.